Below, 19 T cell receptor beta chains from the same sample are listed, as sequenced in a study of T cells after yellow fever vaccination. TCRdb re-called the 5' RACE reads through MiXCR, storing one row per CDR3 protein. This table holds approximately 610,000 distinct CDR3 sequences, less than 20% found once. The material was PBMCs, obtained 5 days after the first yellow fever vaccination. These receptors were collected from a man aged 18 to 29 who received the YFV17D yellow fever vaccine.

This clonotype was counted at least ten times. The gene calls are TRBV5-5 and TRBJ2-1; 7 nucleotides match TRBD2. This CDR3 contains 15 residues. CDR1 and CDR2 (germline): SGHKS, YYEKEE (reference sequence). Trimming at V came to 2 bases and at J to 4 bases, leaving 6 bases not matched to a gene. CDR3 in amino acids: CASSFESGAYNEQFF. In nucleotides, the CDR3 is TGTGCCAGCAGCTTCGAGAGCGGGGCTTACAATGAGCAGTTCTTC.

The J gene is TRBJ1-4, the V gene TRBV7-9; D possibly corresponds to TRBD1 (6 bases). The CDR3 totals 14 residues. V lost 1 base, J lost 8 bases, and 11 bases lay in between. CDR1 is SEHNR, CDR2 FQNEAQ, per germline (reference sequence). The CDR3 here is CASSLVQGEEKLFF. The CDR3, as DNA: TGTGCCAGCAGCTTAGTACAGGGTGAAGAAAAACTGTTTTTT.

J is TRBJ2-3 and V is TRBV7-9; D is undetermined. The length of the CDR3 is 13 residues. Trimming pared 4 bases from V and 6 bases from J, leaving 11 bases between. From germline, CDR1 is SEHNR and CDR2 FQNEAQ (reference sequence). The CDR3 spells CASSYTETDTQYF. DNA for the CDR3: TGTGCCAGCAGCTATACCGAGACCGATACGCAGTATTTT.

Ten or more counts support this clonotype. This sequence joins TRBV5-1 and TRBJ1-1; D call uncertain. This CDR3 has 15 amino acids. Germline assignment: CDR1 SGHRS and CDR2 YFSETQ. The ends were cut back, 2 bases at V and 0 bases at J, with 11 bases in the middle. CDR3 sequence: CASSFRSTMNTEAFF. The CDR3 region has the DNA TGCGCCAGCAGCTTCAGGTCGACGATGAACACTGAAGCTTTCTTT.

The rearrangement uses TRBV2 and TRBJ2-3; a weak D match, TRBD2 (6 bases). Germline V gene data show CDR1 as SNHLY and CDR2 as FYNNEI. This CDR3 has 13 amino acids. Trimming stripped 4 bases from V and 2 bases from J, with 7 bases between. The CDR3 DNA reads TGTGCCAGCAGTGGCGGGGTCACAGATACGCAGTATTTT. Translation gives CASSGGVTDTQYF.

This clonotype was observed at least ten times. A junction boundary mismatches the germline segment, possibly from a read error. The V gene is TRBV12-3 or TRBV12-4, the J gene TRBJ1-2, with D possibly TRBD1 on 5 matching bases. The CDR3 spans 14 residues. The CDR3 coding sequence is TGTGCCAGCAGATTAGGTGGGGGGAGTTATGGCTACACCTTC. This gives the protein CASRLGGGSYGYTF.

In DNA, the CDR3 is TGTGCCAGCTCACCCCGGACAGGGATGAATGAGCAGTTCTTC. Its protein product is CASSPRTGMNEQFF. This chain uses TRBV18 with TRBJ2-1, with TRBD1 matching 8 bases. The CDR3 covers 14 residues. V lost 3 bases and J lost 7; bases outside the gene matches: 5. CDR1 KGHSH and CDR2 LQKENI come from the germline V gene. The full variable domain, rest sourced from reference TRBV18 and TRBJ2-1, is NAGVMQNPRHLVRRRGQEARLRCSPMKGHSHVYWYRQLPEEGLKFMVYLQKENIIDESGMPKERFSAEFPKEGPSILRIQQVVRGDSAAYFCASSPRTGMNEQFFGPGTRLTVL.

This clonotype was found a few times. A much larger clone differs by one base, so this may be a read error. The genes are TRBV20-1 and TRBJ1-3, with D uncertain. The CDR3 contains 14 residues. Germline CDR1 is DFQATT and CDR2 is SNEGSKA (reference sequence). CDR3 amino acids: CGAQRRSSGNTIYF. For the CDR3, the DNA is TGCGGTGCTCAGAGGCGAAGCTCTGGAAACACCATATATTTT.

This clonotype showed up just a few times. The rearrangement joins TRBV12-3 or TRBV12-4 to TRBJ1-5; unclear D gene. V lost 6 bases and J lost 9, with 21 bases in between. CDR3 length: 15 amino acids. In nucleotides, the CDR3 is TGTGCCAGCAGCCCTCGGGTAGGGCGAGGAGGGCCCCAGCATTTT. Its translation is CASSPRVGRGGPQHF.

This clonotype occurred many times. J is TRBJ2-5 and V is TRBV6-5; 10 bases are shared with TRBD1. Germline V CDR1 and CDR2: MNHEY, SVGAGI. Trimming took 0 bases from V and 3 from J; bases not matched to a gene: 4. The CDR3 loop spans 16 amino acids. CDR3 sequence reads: CASSYSRGTGEETQYF. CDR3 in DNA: TGTGCCAGCAGTTACTCCAGAGGGACAGGGGAAGAGACCCAGTACTTC.

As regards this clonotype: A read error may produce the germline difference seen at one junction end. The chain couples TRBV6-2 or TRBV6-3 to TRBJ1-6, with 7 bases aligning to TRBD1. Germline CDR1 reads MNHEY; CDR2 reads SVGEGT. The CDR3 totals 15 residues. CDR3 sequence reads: CASRVGQAKNSLLHF. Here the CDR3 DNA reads TGTGCCAGCAGAGTCGGACAGGCAAAGAATTCACTCCTCCACTTT.

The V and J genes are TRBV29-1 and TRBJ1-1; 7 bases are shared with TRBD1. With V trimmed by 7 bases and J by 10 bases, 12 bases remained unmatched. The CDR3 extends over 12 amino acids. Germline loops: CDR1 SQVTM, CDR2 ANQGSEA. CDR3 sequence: CSARSGTDAAFF. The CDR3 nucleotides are TGCAGCGCTCGCTCGGGGACAGACGCAGCTTTCTTT. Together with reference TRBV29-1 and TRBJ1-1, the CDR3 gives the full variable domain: SAVISQKPSRDICQRGTSLTIQCQVDSQVTMMFWYRQQPGQSLTLIATANQGSEATYESGFVIDKFPISRPNLTFSTLTVSNMSPEDSSIYLCSARSGTDAAFFGQGTRLTVV.

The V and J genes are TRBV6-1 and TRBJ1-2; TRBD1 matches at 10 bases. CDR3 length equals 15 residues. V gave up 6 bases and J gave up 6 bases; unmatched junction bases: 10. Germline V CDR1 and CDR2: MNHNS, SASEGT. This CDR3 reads CASRTSGTGDDGYTF. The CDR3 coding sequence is TGTGCCAGCAGGACTTCCGGGACAGGGGATGATGGCTACACCTTC.

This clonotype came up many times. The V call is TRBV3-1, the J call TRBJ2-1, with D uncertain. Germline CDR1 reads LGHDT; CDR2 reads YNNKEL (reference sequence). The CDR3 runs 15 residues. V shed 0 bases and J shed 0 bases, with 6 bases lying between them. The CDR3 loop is CASSQDWRSYNEQFF. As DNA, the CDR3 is TGTGCCAGCAGCCAAGATTGGCGCTCCTACAATGAGCAGTTCTTC.

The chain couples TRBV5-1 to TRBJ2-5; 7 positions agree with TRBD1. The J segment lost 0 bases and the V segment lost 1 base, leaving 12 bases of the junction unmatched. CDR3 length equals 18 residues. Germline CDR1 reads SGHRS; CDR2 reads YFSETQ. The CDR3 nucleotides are TGCGCCAGCAGCTTGAGGAGACAGGGTACCCTGTACCAAGAGACCCAGTACTTC. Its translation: CASSLRRQGTLYQETQYF.

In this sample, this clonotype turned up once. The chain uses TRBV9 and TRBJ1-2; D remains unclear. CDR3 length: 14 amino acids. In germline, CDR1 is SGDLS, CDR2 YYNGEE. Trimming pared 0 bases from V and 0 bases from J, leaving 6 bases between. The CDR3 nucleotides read TGTGCCAGCAGCGTAGTTGACGCTAACTATGGCTACACCTTC. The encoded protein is CASSVVDANYGYTF.

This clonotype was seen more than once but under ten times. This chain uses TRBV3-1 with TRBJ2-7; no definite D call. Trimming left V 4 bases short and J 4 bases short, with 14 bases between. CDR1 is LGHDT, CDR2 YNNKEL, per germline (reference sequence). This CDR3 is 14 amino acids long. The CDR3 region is CASSLHTMNYEQYF. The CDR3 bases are TGTGCCAGCAGCCTACACACAATGAATTACGAGCAGTACTTC.

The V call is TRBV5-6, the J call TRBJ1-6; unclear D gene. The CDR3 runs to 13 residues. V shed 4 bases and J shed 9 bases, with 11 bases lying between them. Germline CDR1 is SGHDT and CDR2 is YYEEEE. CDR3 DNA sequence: TGTGCCAGCAGCCCCGCTGGATTTTCACCCCTCCACTTT. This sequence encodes CASSPAGFSPLHF.

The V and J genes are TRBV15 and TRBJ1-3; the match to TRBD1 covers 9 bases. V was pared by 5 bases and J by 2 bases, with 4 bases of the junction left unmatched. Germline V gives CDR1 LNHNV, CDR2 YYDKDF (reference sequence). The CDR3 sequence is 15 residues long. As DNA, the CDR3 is TGTGCCACCAGCCCTAGACAGGGGGCTGGAAACACCATATATTTT. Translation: CATSPRQGAGNTIYF. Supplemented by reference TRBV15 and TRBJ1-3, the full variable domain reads DAMVIQNPRYQVTQFGKPVTLSCSQTLNHNVMYWYQQKSSQAPKLLFHYYDKDFNNEADTPDNFQSRRPNTSFCFLDIRSPGLGDTAMYLCATSPRQGAGNTIYFGEGSWLTVV.